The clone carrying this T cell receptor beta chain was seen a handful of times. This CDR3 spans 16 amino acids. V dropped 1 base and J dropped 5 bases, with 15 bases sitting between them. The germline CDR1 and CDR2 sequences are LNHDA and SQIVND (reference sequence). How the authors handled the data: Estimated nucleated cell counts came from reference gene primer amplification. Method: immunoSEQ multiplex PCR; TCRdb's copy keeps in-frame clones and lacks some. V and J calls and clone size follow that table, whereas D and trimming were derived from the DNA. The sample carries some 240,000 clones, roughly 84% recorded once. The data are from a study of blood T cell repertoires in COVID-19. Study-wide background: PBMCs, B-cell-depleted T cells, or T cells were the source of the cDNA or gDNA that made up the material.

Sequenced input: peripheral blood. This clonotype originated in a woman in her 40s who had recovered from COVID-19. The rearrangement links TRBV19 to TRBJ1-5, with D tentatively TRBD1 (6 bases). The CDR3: CASSIVRQGRYQPQHF. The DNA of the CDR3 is TGTGCCAGTAGTATAGTCCGGCAGGGGCGATATCAGCCCCAGCATTTT.